The sequence of this TCR beta chain was determined in a study of control samples from healthy donors and cancer patients. Germline V gene data show CDR1 as LGHNT and CDR2 as FRNRAP. The ends lost 7 bases at V and 0 bases at J; junction bases unmatched: 19. This CDR3 region has 19 residues. The repertoire was sequenced with immunoSEQ multiplex PCR; TCRdb's copy has only in-frame clones and lacks some. The repertoire consists of 70,000 to 85,000 clones, with around 91% occurring once and the leading ten covering 17%. The gene calls are TRBV12-5 and TRBJ2-7, with 9 bases that match TRBD1. The TCR comes from a man between 45 and 60 years old in good health. The sequencing sample was made of blood. CDR3 amino acids: CASVNSDRGSTAYSYEQYF. CDR3 sequence (DNA): TGTGCTAGTGTTAACTCCGACAGGGGGTCTACCGCCTACTCCTACGAGCAGTACTTC.